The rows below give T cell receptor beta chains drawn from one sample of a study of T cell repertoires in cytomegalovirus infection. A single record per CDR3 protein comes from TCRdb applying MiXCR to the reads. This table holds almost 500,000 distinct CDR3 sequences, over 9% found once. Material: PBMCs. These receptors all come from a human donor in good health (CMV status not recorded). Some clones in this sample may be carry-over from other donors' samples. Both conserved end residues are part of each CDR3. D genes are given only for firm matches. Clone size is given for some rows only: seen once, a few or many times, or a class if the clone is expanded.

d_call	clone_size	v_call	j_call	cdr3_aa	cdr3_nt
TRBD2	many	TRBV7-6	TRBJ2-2	CASSPSSGITGELFF	TGTGCCAGCAGCCCATCTAGCGGAATCACCGGGGAGCTGTTTTTT
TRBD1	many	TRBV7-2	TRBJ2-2	CATPQGIHTGELFF	TGTGCCACCCCACAGGGGATCCACACCGGGGAGCTGTTTTTT
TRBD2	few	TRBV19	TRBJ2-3	CATSIGRDTQYF	TGTGCCACCTCTATCGGGAGGGATACGCAGTATTTT
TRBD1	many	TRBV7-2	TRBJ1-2	CASSDTQGDGYTF	TGTGCCAGCAGCGATACCCAGGGGGATGGCTACACCTTC
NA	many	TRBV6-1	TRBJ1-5	CASSESGGNQPQHF	TGTGCCAGCAGTGAGTCAGGGGGCAATCAGCCCCAGCATTTT
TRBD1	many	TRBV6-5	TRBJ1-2	CASTPGGQVYGYTF	TGTGCCAGCACCCCCGGGGGACAGGTCTATGGCTACACCTTC
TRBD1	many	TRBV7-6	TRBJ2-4	CASSQGDRGNIQYF	TGTGCCAGCAGCCAGGGGGACAGGGGTAACATTCAGTACTTC
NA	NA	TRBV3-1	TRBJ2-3	CASSPWGQGTDTQYF	TGTGCCAGCAGCCCTTGGGGCCAGGGCACAGATACGCAGTATTTT
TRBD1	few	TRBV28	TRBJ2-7	CASRRQGTQGQYF	TGTGCCAGCCGGAGACAGGGGACCCAGGGGCAGTACTTC
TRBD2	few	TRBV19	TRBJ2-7	CASSIILAGGSYEQYF	TGTGCCAGTAGTATTATTCTAGCGGGAGGTTCGTACGAGCAGTACTTC
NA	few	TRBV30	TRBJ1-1	CAWRRHVELNTEAFF	TGTGCCTGGAGGAGACACGTGGAGTTGAACACTGAAGCTTTCTTT
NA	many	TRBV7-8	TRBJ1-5	CASSQFTGSGNPQHF	TGTGCCAGCAGCCAGTTCACAGGGTCGGGGAACCCCCAGCATTTT
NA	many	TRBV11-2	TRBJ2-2	CASSPVRGRSSNTGELFF	TGTGCCAGCAGCCCCGTCCGGGGCCGGTCATCAAACACCGGGGAGCTGTTTTTT
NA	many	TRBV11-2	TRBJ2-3	CASSLRQGGNNPSTDTQYF	TGTGCCAGCAGCTTACGCCAGGGTGGAAATAATCCTAGCACAGATACGCAGTATTTT
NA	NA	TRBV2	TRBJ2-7	CASREERGSYEQYF	TGTGCCAGCAGGGAGGAGAGGGGTTCCTACGAGCAGTACTTC
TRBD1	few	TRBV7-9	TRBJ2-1	CASAFAWDSGSYNEQFF	TGTGCCAGCGCCTTCGCCTGGGACAGTGGCTCCTACAATGAGCAGTTCTTC
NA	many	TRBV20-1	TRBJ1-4	CSARAMPQMLEKLFF	TGCAGTGCTAGGGCGATGCCCCAGATGTTGGAAAAACTGTTTTTT
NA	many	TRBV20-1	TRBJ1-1	CSALGWPLDTEAFF	TGCAGTGCTCTAGGGTGGCCCTTGGACACTGAAGCTTTCTTT
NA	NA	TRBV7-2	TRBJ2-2	CASSFKGRETGELFF	TGTGCCAGCAGCTTTAAGGGGAGAGAAACCGGGGAGCTGTTTTTT
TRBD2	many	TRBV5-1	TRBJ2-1	CASSPGLAGGNDEQFF	TGCGCCAGCAGCCCCGGACTAGCGGGAGGGAATGATGAGCAGTTCTTC
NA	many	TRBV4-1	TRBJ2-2	CASSQGGQLYRELFF	TGCGCCAGCAGCCAAGGTGGACAGCTCTATCGGGAGCTGTTTTTT
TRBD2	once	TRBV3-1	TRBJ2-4	CASSQTLAGGNIQYF	TGTGCCAGCAGCCAAACCTTAGCGGGGGGGAACATTCAGTACTTC
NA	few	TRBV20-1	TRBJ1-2	CSASGGATGGYTF	TGCAGTGCCTCGGGTGGGGCCACGGGCGGCTACACCTTC
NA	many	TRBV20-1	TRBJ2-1	CSAVQGGDEQFF	TGCAGTGCTGTACAGGGAGGCGATGAGCAGTTCTTC
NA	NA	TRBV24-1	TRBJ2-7	CATSGRGSYEQYF	TGTGCCACCAGTGGTCGGGGAAGCTACGAGCAGTACTTC
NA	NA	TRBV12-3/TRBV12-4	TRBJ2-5	CGSSHSGVQETQYF	TGTGGCAGCAGCCATTCTGGCGTCCAAGAGACCCAGTACTTC
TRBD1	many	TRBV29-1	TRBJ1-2	CSVEDRGTETFYGYTF	TGCAGCGTTGAAGATCGCGGGACAGAGACTTTTTATGGCTACACCTTC
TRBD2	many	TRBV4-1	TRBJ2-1	CASSQTPTSGGVNEQFF	TGCGCCAGCAGCCAAACTCCGACTAGCGGGGGGGTGAATGAGCAGTTCTTC
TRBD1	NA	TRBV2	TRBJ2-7	CASRLQGASYEQYF	TGTGCCAGCAGGCTACAGGGGGCTAGCTACGAGCAGTACTTC
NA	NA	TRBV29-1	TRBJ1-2	CSVPWGRSDYGYTF	TGCAGCGTCCCCTGGGGCCGGTCAGACTATGGCTACACCTTC
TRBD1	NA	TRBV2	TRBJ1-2	CASSIGRGQGYTF	TGTGCCAGCAGCATCGGCAGGGGGCAAGGTTACACCTTC
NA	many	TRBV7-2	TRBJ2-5	CASSFGTEGRDF	TGTGCCAGCAGCTTCGGGACTGAGGGACGGGACTTC
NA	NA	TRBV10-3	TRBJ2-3	CAISEMGGVDTQYF	TGTGCCATCAGTGAAATGGGGGGCGTAGATACGCAGTATTTT
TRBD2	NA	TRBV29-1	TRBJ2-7	CSVETVGRAGGPPYEQYF	TGCAGCGTTGAAACGGTCGGTCGGGCGGGAGGGCCACCATACGAGCAGTACTTC
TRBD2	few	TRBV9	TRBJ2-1	CASSVVPTGTSGRLNEQFF	TGTGCCAGCAGCGTAGTCCCGACCGGGACTAGCGGGAGGTTGAATGAGCAGTTCTTC
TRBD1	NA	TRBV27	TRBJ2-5	CASSLSRTGETQYF	TGTGCCAGCAGCCTCAGCAGGACAGGGGAGACCCAGTACTTC
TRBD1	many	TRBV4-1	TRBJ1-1	CASSQDGNNRGNTEAFF	TGCGCCAGCAGCCAAGACGGAAACAACAGGGGGAACACTGAAGCTTTCTTT
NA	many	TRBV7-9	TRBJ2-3	CASSSMGGTDTQYF	TGTGCCAGCAGCTCGATGGGGGGCACAGATACGCAGTATTTT
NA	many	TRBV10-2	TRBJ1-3	CASSVGTPVNSGNTIYF	TGCGCCAGCAGTGTCGGGACACCAGTGAACTCTGGAAACACCATATATTTT
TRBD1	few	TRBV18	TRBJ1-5	CASSPGQSLNQPQHF	TGTGCCAGCTCACCGGGACAGTCACTCAATCAGCCCCAGCATTTT
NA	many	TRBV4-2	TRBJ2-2	CASSQAEGTGELFF	TGTGCCAGCAGCCAGGCTGAGGGCACCGGGGAGCTGTTTTTT
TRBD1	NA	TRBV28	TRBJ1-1	CASSRGQGFGGAEAFF	TGTGCCAGCAGCCGGGGACAGGGGTTCGGAGGGGCTGAAGCTTTCTTT
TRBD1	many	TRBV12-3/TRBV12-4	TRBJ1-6	CASSSTGGRNSPLHF	TGTGCCAGCAGTTCCACAGGGGGCCGTAATTCACCCCTCCACTTT
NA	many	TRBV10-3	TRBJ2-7	CAISERRSEDEQYF	TGTGCCATCAGTGAGCGAAGATCCGAAGACGAGCAGTACTTC
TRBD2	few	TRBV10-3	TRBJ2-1	CAISESFSGDEQFF	TGTGCCATCAGTGAGTCGTTTAGCGGGGACGAGCAGTTCTTC
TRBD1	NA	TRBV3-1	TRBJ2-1	CASSTFFPGTAFYNEQFF	TGTGCCAGCAGTACTTTTTTTCCCGGGACAGCTTTCTACAATGAGCAGTTCTTC
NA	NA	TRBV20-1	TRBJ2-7	CSASSSHEQYF	TGCAGTGCTTCAAGCAGTCACGAGCAGTACTTC
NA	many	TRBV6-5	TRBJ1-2	CASSQPNYGYTF	TGTGCCAGCAGTCAACCCAACTATGGCTACACCTTC
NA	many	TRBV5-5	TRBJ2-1	CASSGGVYNEQFF	TGTGCCAGCAGCGGCGGGGTTTACAATGAGCAGTTCTTC
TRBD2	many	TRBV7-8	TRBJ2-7	CASSLAAGVMDEQYF	TGTGCCAGCAGCTTAGCGGCGGGGGTTATGGACGAGCAGTACTTC
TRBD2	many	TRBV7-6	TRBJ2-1	CASSSLAGANEQFF	TGTGCCAGCAGCTCTCTAGCGGGAGCCAATGAGCAGTTCTTC
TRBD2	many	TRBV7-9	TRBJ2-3	CASSPIAGVGDTQYF	TGTGCCAGCAGCCCAATTGCGGGGGTAGGGGATACGCAGTATTTT
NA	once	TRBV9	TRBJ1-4	CASTRSGSSDEKLFF	TGTGCCAGTACGAGATCGGGCTCATCAGATGAAAAACTGTTTTTT
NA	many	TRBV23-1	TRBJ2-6	CASSRAPGVRSSGANVLTF	TGCGCCAGCAGCCGTGCCCCAGGGGTCCGCAGCTCTGGGGCCAACGTCCTGACTTTC
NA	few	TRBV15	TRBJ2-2	CATSRGLSAGWTGELFF	TGTGCCACCAGCAGAGGGTTAAGCGCGGGCTGGACCGGGGAGCTGTTTTTT
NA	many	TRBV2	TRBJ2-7	CASNPYYEQYF	TGTGCCAGCAACCCATATTACGAGCAGTACTTC